The 6 T cell receptor beta chains below all came from one sample that was sequenced in a study of cytomegalovirus exposure and HLA in healthy donors (dated by TCRdb to about 2017). Library preparation was by the immunoSEQ multiplex PCR assay. For the multiplex PCR, a mixture combining 60 forward primers for TCR Vbeta segments and 13 reverse primers for TCR Jbeta segments was used. TCRdb obtained this table from immuneACCESS and retained in-frame rearrangements with V and J assigned. These tables miss some clones; where compared with another copy, unresolved V genes account for less than half of the shortfall, and the remainder is unexplained. Present in this sample are about 70,000 clones, 78% of which were seen just once. Around 2.9% of the sample goes to the ten largest clones. Sample: PBMCs. These receptors were obtained from a girl aged 10 to 17 in good health and CMV-seropositive.

The chain employs TRBV30 and TRBJ1-3; D is unresolved. CDR1 GTSNPN and CDR2 SVGIG come from the germline V gene (reference sequence). V was cut by 3 bases and J by 7 bases, with 7 bases left in between. CDR3 length: 11 residues. CDR3 residues: CAWRVANTIYF. In nucleotides, the CDR3 is TGTGCCTGGAGGGTTGCGAACACCATATATTTT. The whole variable domain, filled in from reference TRBV30 and TRBJ1-3, reads SQTIHQWPATLVQPVGSPLSLECTVEGTSNPNLYWYRQAAGRGLQLLFYSVGIGQISSEVPQNLSASRPQDRQFILSSKKLLLSDSGFYLCAWRVANTIYFGEGSWLTVV.

This clone turned up a few times. The V call is TRBV7-9, the J call TRBJ1-2; TRBD1 matches 10 bases. V trimming: 2 bases; J trimming: 6 bases; junction bases outside the gene matches: 9. Germline CDR1 reads SEHNR; CDR2 reads FQNEAQ (reference sequence). There are 16 residues in the CDR3. CDR3 DNA: TGTGCCAGCAGCTTAAGTCTTTGGGACAGGGGACATGGCTACACCTTC. It codes for CASSLSLWDRGHGYTF. The whole variable domain, filled in from reference TRBV7-9 and TRBJ1-2, reads DTGVSQNPRHKITKRGQNVTFRCDPISEHNRLYWYRQTLGQGPEFLTYFQNEAQLEKSRLLSDRFSAERPKGSFSTLEIQRTEQGDSAMYLCASSLSLWDRGHGYTFGSGTRLTVV.

The chain carries TRBV5-6 and TRBJ2-3; D may be TRBD1 (6 bases). V shed 2 bases and J shed 6 bases, with 7 bases lying between them. The CDR3 length is 12 residues. The germline CDR1 and CDR2 sequences are SGHDT and YYEEEE. The CDR3 DNA reads TGTGCCAGCAGCTTCGACAGGGATACGCAGTATTTT. This encodes CASSFDRDTQYF. Complete variable domain (other parts from reference TRBV5-6 and TRBJ2-3): DAGVTQSPTHLIKTRGQQVTLRCSPKSGHDTVSWYQQALGQGPQFIFQYYEEEERQRGNFPDRFSGHQFPNYSSELNVNALLLGDSALYLCASSFDRDTQYFGPGTRLTVL.

A single count supports this clone. Here the CDR3 reads CASSPRRGLAGNTQYF. CDR3 bases: TGTGCCAGCAGCCCCCGGAGGGGCCTAGCAGGGAATACGCAGTATTTT. V usage is TRBV7-2 and J usage is TRBJ2-3; D is perhaps TRBD2 (6 bases). The length of the CDR3 is 16 residues. Trimming took off 5 bases at V and 7 bases at J, with 22 bases between the two ends. Per the germline V gene, CDR1 is SGHTA and CDR2 is FQGNSA.

The DNA of the CDR3 is TGTGCCAGCAGCTTAGTTGTAGGGGGTCCCTTGAACACTGAAGCTTTCTTT. This encodes CASSLVVGGPLNTEAFF. This chain links TRBV7-2 with TRBJ1-1, with D tentatively TRBD1 (6 bases). The CDR3 totals 17 residues. Germline V gives CDR1 SGHTA, CDR2 FQGNSA. V was trimmed by 1 base and J by 0 bases, leaving 15 bases between them.

V and J are TRBV7-9 and TRBJ1-6, with D hard to call. CDR3 length equals 15 residues. Germline V gene sequence: CDR1 SEHNR, CDR2 FQNEAQ (reference sequence). Trimming cost V 5 bases and J 0 bases, with 8 bases left between them. The CDR3 DNA is TGTGCCAGCAGCAAAGGGAGCTCCTATAATTCACCCCTCCACTTT. Its protein is CASSKGSSYNSPLHF.